This is a list of T cell receptor beta chains from one sample in a study of cytomegalovirus exposure and HLA in healthy donors. Only in-frame clones appear in the TCRdb table, and some are missing; sequencing was by immunoSEQ multiplex PCR. Found here are 150,000 to 250,000 clones, 80% to 85% of them singletons; the top ten hold around 1.2%. Sample: PBMCs. The receptors shown here come from a woman in her twenties or thirties in good health and CMV-seronegative. Both conserved end residues are part of each CDR3.

TRBV10-3 | CAISERAGGSYEQYF
TRBV7-2 | CASSLAGGGRWGDNEQFF
TRBV7-6 | CASSLAPGSNQPQHF
TRBV7-9 | CASSLKGETQYF
TRBV5-1 | CASSRQVGAQETQYF
TRBV23-1 | CASSARDRASYNYGYTF
TRBV7-2 | CASSLVWLAGNEQFF
TRBV5-1 | CASSSEGTSGSYEQYF
TRBV6-6 | CASTGRDTEAFF
TRBV27 | CASSLTMGGSGYGYTF
TRBV5-1 | CASSWGLASPGEQFF
TRBV27 | CASSPDRGRTNYGYTF
TRBV18 | CASSIMDNNEQFF
TRBV6-1 | CASRTTGQGSYEQYF
TRBV6-4 | CASSDSSGVSSPLHF
TRBV11-2 | CASSLKRGGSGGYTF
TRBV2 | CATSTASPFKELYGYTF
TRBV27 | CASSYRGPSTEAFF
TRBV28 | CASSFQRVTQYF
TRBV5-1 | CASVQGRGTEAFF
TRBV30 | CAWSVGGGTYGYTF
TRBV11-2 | CASSAATGIYEQYF
TRBV6-5 | CASSYRGGTVNTEAFF
TRBV15 | CATSFRENTEAFF
TRBV7-3 | CASSLAGAISGANVLTF
TRBV7-9 | CASSPGLAVTDTQYF
TRBV4-1 | CASSQDRGGKGSRDTQYF
TRBV2 | CASSGVTGELFF
TRBV20-1 | CVESTEAFF
TRBV6-1 | CASSDRTGSTYEQYF
TRBV30 | CAWNAGGRRETQYF
TRBV7-2 | CASSSPRRDSEGTQYF
TRBV6-4 | CASSPHSSQNIQYF
TRBV6-6 | CASSQGFSGNTIYF
TRBV28 | CASNPAATYEQYF
TRBV27 | CASKLTGGTEAFF